Listed here are 19 T cell receptor beta chains from one sample, sequenced in a study of radiotherapy plus CTLA-4 blockade in lung cancer. TCRdb keeps only in-frame clones here, not all; method: immunoSEQ multiplex PCR. The data hold under 65,000 clones, with approximately 84% observed a single time. This specimen consisted of peripheral blood, obtained from a patient treated with radiotherapy plus ipilimumab. The receptors originated from a human donor with non-small cell lung cancer whose response to radiotherapy plus ipilimumab could not be evaluated.

This chain uses TRBV9 with TRBJ2-1; D is possibly TRBD1 (5 bases). Germline values: CDR1 SGDLS, CDR2 YYNGEE. The CDR3 spans 15 residues. V was shortened by 0 bases and J by 4 bases, with 11 bases between the two germline ends. CDR3 sequence (DNA): TGTGCCAGCAGCGTAGGTAACAGGTTATACAATGAGCAGTTCTTC. This sequence encodes CASSVGNRLYNEQFF.

The chain is built from TRBV28 and TRBJ1-1, with TRBD1 matching 7 bases. Trimming removed 7 bases from V and 0 bases from J; junction bases left unmatched: 2. The V gene's germline CDR1 is MDHEN and CDR2 SYDVKM. The CDR3 has 13 amino acids. CDR3 residues: CASTGTVNTEAFF. The CDR3 bases are TGTGCCAGCACCGGGACAGTGAACACTGAAGCTTTCTTT.

The chain recombines TRBV5-1 with TRBJ2-5, with TRBD2 matching 8 bases. CDR3 length equals 14 residues. Germline CDR1 SGHRS, CDR2 YFSETQ. V lost 2 bases, J lost 5 bases, and 5 bases stayed unmatched. The CDR3: CASSFSGMAETQYF. DNA of the CDR3: TGCGCCAGCAGCTTTAGCGGGATGGCGGAGACCCAGTACTTC.

J is TRBJ1-2 and V is TRBV29-1; 12 bases map to TRBD1. The V and J ends lost 7 bases and 4 bases, in that order; junction bases with no gene match: 7. The CDR3 runs 14 residues. Germline-derived CDR1 and CDR2 are SQVTM and ANQGSEA. The CDR3: CSERGTGGGYGYTF. The DNA of the CDR3 is TGCAGCGAACGGGGGACAGGGGGCGGCTATGGCTACACCTTC.

The rearrangement joins TRBV7-2 to TRBJ1-3; D call uncertain. The CDR3 length is 14 residues. V lost 5 bases and J lost 5, with 13 bases in between. Germline-derived CDR1 and CDR2 are SGHTA and FQGNSA. The CDR3, as DNA: TGTGCCAGCAGCAAATACAACCTGAGAAACACCATATATTTT. This codes for CASSKYNLRNTIYF.

The chain recombines TRBV2 with TRBJ1-1, with a tentative D call TRBD1 (6 bases). Per the germline V gene, CDR1 is SNHLY and CDR2 is FYNNEI. V was cut by 2 bases and J by 5 bases, with 15 bases left in between. The length of the CDR3 is 15 residues. The CDR3 here is CASSEPGQPGTEAFF. CDR3 nucleotide sequence: TGTGCCAGCAGTGAACCCGGACAGCCTGGGACTGAAGCTTTCTTT.

This clone was observed a few times. This rearrangement joins TRBV7-2 to TRBJ1-2; TRBD1 is a possible D gene (5 bases). V dropped 3 bases and J dropped 2 bases, with 7 bases sitting between them. This CDR3 comprises 13 residues. Germline CDR1 and CDR2: SGHTA and FQGNSA. CDR3 amino acids: CASSFDSNYGYTF. The CDR3, as DNA: TGTGCCAGCAGCTTTGACAGCAACTATGGCTACACCTTC.

The J gene is TRBJ2-5, the V gene TRBV30; D possibly corresponds to TRBD2 (5 bases). The CDR3 length is 15 residues. Trimming left V 5 bases short and J 0 bases short, with 16 bases between. CDR1 and CDR2 (germline): GTSNPN, SVGIG (reference sequence). The CDR3 reads CAWLQSGFHQETQYF. CDR3 in DNA: TGTGCCTGGCTGCAATCGGGGTTTCACCAAGAGACCCAGTACTTC.

The rearrangement uses TRBV11-2 and TRBJ2-1; 9 bases line up with TRBD2. This CDR3 spans 14 amino acids. V shed 5 bases, J shed 4 bases, and the junction held 3 bases outside the gene matches. The germline V gene encodes CDR1 SGHAT and CDR2 FQNNGV. CDR3 loop: CASSRTSGYNEQFF. The CDR3 coding sequence is TGTGCCAGCAGCCGCACTAGCGGGTACAATGAGCAGTTCTTC. Full variable domain (rest looked up from reference TRBV11-2 and TRBJ2-1): EAGVAQSPRYKIIEKRQSVAFWCNPISGHATLYWYQQILGQGPKLLIQFQNNGVVDDSQLPKDRFSAERLKGVDSTLKIQPAKLEDSAVYLCASSRTSGYNEQFFGPGTRLTVL.

The J gene is TRBJ2-2, the V gene TRBV2, with D hard to call. V dropped 5 bases and J dropped 0 bases, with 7 bases sitting between them. The germline gives CDR1 SNHLY, CDR2 FYNNEI. The CDR3 consists of 14 residues. Written as DNA, the CDR3 is TGTGCCAGCAGTCTCACAGCGAACACCGGGGAGCTGTTTTTT. Protein product: CASSLTANTGELFF.

The gene calls are TRBV2 and TRBJ2-3; 12 bases align to TRBD2. The CDR3 consists of 16 residues. V was pared by 2 bases and J by 4 bases, with 4 bases of the junction left unmatched. The V gene's germline CDR1 is SNHLY and CDR2 FYNNEI. CDR3 in DNA: TGTGCCAGCAGTGAAAGGACTAGCGGGACATCAGATACGCAGTATTTT. Its translation: CASSERTSGTSDTQYF.

A single count supports this clone. The gene calls are TRBV28 and TRBJ2-7; 7 nucleotides align to TRBD1. Germline values: CDR1 MDHEN, CDR2 SYDVKM. The CDR3 is 16 residues long. With 3 bases clipped from V and 4 bases from J, the junction kept 12 bases outside the gene matches. The CDR3 nucleotides read TGTGCCAGCAGTTTTCGGGCAGGGGGTAAACGGTACGAGCAGTACTTC. It codes for CASSFRAGGKRYEQYF.

The rearrangement links TRBV7-9 to TRBJ1-5; 9 bases are a match to TRBD1. The germline gives CDR1 SEHNR, CDR2 FQNEAQ (reference sequence). This CDR3 has 15 residues. Losses at the gene ends were 5 bases for V and 6 bases for J; bases not matched to a gene: 8. CDR3 amino acids: CASSEEGTGRQPQHF. CDR3 DNA: TGTGCCAGCAGCGAAGAAGGGACAGGGCGTCAGCCCCAGCATTTT.

The chain has TRBV11-2 and TRBJ1-2; D might be TRBD1 (6 bases). Germline V lookup: CDR1 SGHAT, CDR2 FQNNGV. V was pared by 5 bases and J by 4 bases, with 17 bases between. This CDR3 has 15 residues. The chain's CDR3 is CASSLLAGDLYGYTF. DNA for the CDR3: TGTGCCAGCAGCCTCCTTGCAGGGGACCTCTATGGCTACACCTTC. The entire variable domain, with the rest obtained from reference TRBV11-2 and TRBJ1-2, is as follows: EAGVAQSPRYKIIEKRQSVAFWCNPISGHATLYWYQQILGQGPKLLIQFQNNGVVDDSQLPKDRFSAERLKGVDSTLKIQPAKLEDSAVYLCASSLLAGDLYGYTFGSGTRLTVV.

The rearrangement links TRBV6-4 to TRBJ1-1; no reliable D call. Germline V gives CDR1 MRHNA, CDR2 SNTAGT. V was shortened by 4 bases and J by 8 bases, with 20 bases between the two germline ends. This CDR3 spans 15 amino acids. CDR3 loop: CASSAEAGSSSEAFF. CDR3 coding DNA: TGTGCCAGCAGTGCGGAAGCAGGCTCAAGCTCCGAAGCTTTCTTT.

CDR3 bases: TGTGCCAGCAGTTACGGACAATATCAGCCCCAGCATTTT. Translation gives CASSYGQYQPQHF. The rearrangement links TRBV6-5 to TRBJ1-5, with D possibly TRBD1 on 5 matching bases. The CDR3 contains 13 residues. V gave up 2 bases and J gave up 5 bases, with 7 bases separating them. CDR1 is MNHEY and CDR2 is SVGAGI in the germline V gene.

The chain joins TRBV7-2 to TRBJ2-1; D uncertain. V shed 7 bases and J shed 0 bases, with 7 bases lying between them. The CDR3 runs to 13 residues. CDR1 and CDR2 (germline): SGHTA, FQGNSA. CDR3 residues: CASTYSSYNEQFF. The CDR3 bases are TGTGCCAGCACCTATAGCTCCTACAATGAGCAGTTCTTC. The full variable domain, rest sourced from reference TRBV7-2 and TRBJ2-1, is GAGVSQSPSNKVTEKGKDVELRCDPISGHTALYWYRQSLGQGLEFLIYFQGNSAPDKSGLPSDRFSAERTGGSVSTLTIQRTQQEDSAVYLCASTYSSYNEQFFGPGTRLTVL.

The J gene is TRBJ1-1, the V gene TRBV9; 8 nucleotides match TRBD1. Germline V CDR1 and CDR2: SGDLS, YYNGEE. CDR3 length: 14 residues. With 4 bases clipped from V and 1 base from J, the junction kept 3 bases outside the gene matches. The CDR3 spells CASSRDRRNTEAFF. The CDR3 bases are TGTGCCAGCAGCCGGGACAGGAGGAACACTGAAGCTTTCTTT.

The chain is built from TRBV5-6 and TRBJ1-1; D is uncertain. CDR3 length: 14 amino acids. Trimming took 3 bases from V and 3 from J, leaving 12 bases between them. Per germline, CDR1 SGHDT and CDR2 YYEEEE. Here the CDR3 DNA reads TGTGCCAGCAGCTGGAGAGAGGGTCACACTGAAGCTTTCTTT. Translated, it gives CASSWREGHTEAFF.